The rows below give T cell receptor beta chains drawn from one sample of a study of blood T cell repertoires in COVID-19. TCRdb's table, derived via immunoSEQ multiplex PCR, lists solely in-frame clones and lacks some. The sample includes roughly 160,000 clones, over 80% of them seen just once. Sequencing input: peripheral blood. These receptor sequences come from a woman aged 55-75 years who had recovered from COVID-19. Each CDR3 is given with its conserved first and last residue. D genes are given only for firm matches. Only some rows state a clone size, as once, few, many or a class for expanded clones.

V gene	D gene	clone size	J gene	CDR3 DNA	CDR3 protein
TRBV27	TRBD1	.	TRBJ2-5	TGTGCCAGCAGTTCCGTGACAGGGGGAGAACTAAGGCGGACCCAGTACTTC	CASSSVTGGELRRTQYF
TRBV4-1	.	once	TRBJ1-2	TGCGCCAGCAGCCAACGGGGGGGAGTATCTAACTATGGCTACACCTTC	CASSQRGGVSNYGYTF
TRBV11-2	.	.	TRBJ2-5	TGTGCCAGCAGCAAGCGGCAGGGGTACCAAGAGACCCAGTACTTC	CASSKRQGYQETQYF
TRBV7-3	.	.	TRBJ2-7	TGTGCCAGCAGCCCCGGGACACCGTCCTACGAGCAGTACTTC	CASSPGTPSYEQYF
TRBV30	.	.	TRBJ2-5	TGTGCCTGGAGTGTACTATCACTCCAAGAGACCCAGTACTTC	CAWSVLSLQETQYF
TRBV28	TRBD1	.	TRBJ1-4	TGTGCCAGCAGGCCGGGACAGGGTCCTGAAAAACTGTTTTTT	CASRPGQGPEKLFF
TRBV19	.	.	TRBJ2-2	TGTGCCAGTAGTATAAACAGGGTTAGCACCGGGGAGCTGTTTTTT	CASSINRVSTGELFF
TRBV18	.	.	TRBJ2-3	TGTGCCAGCTCACCAAGGTCTGTCAGGACTGGTACAGATACGCAGTATTTT	CASSPRSVRTGTDTQYF
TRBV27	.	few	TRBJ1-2	TGTGCCAGCAGTTTTCTCTCCTCATATACAGGTTACACCTTC	CASSFLSSYTGYTF
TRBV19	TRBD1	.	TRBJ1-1	TGTGCCAGTAGTTTCCGGACAGGCACTGAAGCTTTCTTT	CASSFRTGTEAFF
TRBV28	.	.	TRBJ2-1	TGTGCCAGCAGTTTCTGGGTGGACAGACTAAACAATGAGCAGTTCTTC	CASSFWVDRLNNEQFF
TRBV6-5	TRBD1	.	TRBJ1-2	TGTGCCAGCAGGGGGGGGCAGGGGGCCCACTATGGCTACACCTTC	CASRGGQGAHYGYTF
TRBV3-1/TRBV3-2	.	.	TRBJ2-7	TGTGCCAGCAGCCAACCAGGGGAGACCTACGAGCAGTACTTC	CASSQPGETYEQYF
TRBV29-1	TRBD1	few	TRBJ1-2	TGCAGCGTTGAAAGGGGACAGGGTAGCTATGGCTACACCTTC	CSVERGQGSYGYTF
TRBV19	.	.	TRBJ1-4	TGTGCCAGTAAAAGACCAGGGAACCCTAATGAAAAACTGTTTTTT	CASKRPGNPNEKLFF
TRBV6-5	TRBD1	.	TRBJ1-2	TGTGCCAGCGAGACAGGGGGGTTTTATGGCTACACCTTC	CASETGGFYGYTF
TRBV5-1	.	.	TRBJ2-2	TGCGCCAGCAGCTGGGGGCCGGGGGGGAACACCGGGGAGCTGTTTTTT	CASSWGPGGNTGELFF
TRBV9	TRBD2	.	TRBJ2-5	TGTGCCAGCAGCGTAGAACCGGGGGGTAGGGCGGGAGAGACCCAGTACTTC	CASSVEPGGRAGETQYF
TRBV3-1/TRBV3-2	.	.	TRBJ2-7	TGTGCCAGCAGCCGTTGGCACGTGGAGGAAGACGAGCAGTACTTC	CASSRWHVEEDEQYF
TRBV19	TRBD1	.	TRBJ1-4	TGTGCCAGTAGTGCGGGGACAGTCGATCCTTCAGGCTATGAAAAACTGTTTTTT	CASSAGTVDPSGYEKLFF
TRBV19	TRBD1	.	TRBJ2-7	TGTGCCGCAAACAGGGGGCTCTGCGAGCAGTACTTC	CAANRGLCEQYF
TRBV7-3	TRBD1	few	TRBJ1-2	TGTGCCAGCAGCTCACGGACAGGATATGGCTACACCTTC	CASSSRTGYGYTF
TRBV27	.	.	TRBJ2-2	TGTGCCAGCAGTCTTAGGGCCCCCGTCGGGACTCTAAACACCGGGGAGCTGTTTTTT	CASSLRAPVGTLNTGELFF
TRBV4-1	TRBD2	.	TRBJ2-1	TGCGCCAGCAGCCAAGGTAGCGGGGGGCCGGCCTACAATGAGCAGTTCTTC	CASSQGSGGPAYNEQFF
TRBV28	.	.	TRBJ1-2	TGTGCCACCCCCCGGGACACCTCTAACTATGGCTACACCTTC	CATPRDTSNYGYTF
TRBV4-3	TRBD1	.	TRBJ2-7	TGCGCCAGCAGCCAAGCCGGGACAGGGGCGAATCGGCAGTACTTC	CASSQAGTGANRQYF
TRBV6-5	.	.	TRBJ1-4	TGTGCCAGCCGCGCGACGACGGTTTCTAGTGAAAAACTGTTTTTT	CASRATTVSSEKLFF
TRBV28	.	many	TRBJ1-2	TGTGCCAGCAGTTTGGGCAGGGTCTATGGCTACACCTTC	CASSLGRVYGYTF
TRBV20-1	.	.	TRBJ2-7	TGCAGTGCTACAGGGACCTACGAGCAGTACTTC	CSATGTYEQYF
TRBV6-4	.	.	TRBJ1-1	TGTGCCAGCAGTGAACTCCCGGGGGGGAGCACTGAAGCTTTCTTT	CASSELPGGSTEAFF
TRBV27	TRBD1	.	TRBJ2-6	TGTGCCAGCAGTTTCGGACAGGGGGTGAGCGGGGCCAACGTCCTGACTTTC	CASSFGQGVSGANVLTF
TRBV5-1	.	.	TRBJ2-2	TGCGCCAGCAGCGAGGGACAGAACACCGGGGAGCTGTTTTTT	CASSEGQNTGELFF
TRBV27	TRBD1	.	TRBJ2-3	TGTGCCAGCAGTTTATTTGGACAGGGGGCCCATGGAAGCACAGATACGCAGTATTTT	CASSLFGQGAHGSTDTQYF
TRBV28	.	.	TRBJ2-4	TGTGCCAGCAGTTTCCCCCTCGCGGGGAAGAAAAACATTCAGTACTTC	CASSFPLAGKKNIQYF
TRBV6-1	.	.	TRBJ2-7	TGTGCCAGCAGTGAAGCCGGTAGTATAGCCTACGAGCAGTACTTC	CASSEAGSIAYEQYF
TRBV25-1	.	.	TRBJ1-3	TGTGCCAGCAGTGACCCCTTCTCTGGAAACACCATATATTTT	CASSDPFSGNTIYF
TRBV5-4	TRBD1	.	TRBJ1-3	TGTGCCAGCAGTACCACCCAGGGGGTGTTTGGAAACACCATATATTTT	CASSTTQGVFGNTIYF
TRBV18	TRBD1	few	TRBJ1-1	TGTGCCAGCTCTGGACAGGCCAACACTGAAGCTTTCTTT	CASSGQANTEAFF
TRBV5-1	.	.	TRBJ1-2	TGCGCCAGCAGCTTGACTATTACAAGTGACTACACCTTC	CASSLTITSDYTF
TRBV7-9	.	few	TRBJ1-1	TGTGCCAGCCAGGGCGTGAACACTGAAGCTTTCTTT	CASQGVNTEAFF
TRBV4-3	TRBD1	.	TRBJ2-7	TGCGCCAGCAGCCAAGGGACAGGGTTCTCCTACGAGCAGTACTTC	CASSQGTGFSYEQYF
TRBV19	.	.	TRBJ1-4	TGTGCCAGTAGTATGGAGTTGGCAGCAATGAAGGAACTGTTTTTT	CASSMELAAMKELFF
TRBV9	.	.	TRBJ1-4	TGTGCCAGCAGCGCAGGGACAACAACTGAAAAACTGTTTTTT	CASSAGTTTEKLFF
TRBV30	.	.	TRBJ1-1	TGTGCCTGGAGTGCCTTAGGGAGGGCTGAAGCTTTCTTT	CAWSALGRAEAFF